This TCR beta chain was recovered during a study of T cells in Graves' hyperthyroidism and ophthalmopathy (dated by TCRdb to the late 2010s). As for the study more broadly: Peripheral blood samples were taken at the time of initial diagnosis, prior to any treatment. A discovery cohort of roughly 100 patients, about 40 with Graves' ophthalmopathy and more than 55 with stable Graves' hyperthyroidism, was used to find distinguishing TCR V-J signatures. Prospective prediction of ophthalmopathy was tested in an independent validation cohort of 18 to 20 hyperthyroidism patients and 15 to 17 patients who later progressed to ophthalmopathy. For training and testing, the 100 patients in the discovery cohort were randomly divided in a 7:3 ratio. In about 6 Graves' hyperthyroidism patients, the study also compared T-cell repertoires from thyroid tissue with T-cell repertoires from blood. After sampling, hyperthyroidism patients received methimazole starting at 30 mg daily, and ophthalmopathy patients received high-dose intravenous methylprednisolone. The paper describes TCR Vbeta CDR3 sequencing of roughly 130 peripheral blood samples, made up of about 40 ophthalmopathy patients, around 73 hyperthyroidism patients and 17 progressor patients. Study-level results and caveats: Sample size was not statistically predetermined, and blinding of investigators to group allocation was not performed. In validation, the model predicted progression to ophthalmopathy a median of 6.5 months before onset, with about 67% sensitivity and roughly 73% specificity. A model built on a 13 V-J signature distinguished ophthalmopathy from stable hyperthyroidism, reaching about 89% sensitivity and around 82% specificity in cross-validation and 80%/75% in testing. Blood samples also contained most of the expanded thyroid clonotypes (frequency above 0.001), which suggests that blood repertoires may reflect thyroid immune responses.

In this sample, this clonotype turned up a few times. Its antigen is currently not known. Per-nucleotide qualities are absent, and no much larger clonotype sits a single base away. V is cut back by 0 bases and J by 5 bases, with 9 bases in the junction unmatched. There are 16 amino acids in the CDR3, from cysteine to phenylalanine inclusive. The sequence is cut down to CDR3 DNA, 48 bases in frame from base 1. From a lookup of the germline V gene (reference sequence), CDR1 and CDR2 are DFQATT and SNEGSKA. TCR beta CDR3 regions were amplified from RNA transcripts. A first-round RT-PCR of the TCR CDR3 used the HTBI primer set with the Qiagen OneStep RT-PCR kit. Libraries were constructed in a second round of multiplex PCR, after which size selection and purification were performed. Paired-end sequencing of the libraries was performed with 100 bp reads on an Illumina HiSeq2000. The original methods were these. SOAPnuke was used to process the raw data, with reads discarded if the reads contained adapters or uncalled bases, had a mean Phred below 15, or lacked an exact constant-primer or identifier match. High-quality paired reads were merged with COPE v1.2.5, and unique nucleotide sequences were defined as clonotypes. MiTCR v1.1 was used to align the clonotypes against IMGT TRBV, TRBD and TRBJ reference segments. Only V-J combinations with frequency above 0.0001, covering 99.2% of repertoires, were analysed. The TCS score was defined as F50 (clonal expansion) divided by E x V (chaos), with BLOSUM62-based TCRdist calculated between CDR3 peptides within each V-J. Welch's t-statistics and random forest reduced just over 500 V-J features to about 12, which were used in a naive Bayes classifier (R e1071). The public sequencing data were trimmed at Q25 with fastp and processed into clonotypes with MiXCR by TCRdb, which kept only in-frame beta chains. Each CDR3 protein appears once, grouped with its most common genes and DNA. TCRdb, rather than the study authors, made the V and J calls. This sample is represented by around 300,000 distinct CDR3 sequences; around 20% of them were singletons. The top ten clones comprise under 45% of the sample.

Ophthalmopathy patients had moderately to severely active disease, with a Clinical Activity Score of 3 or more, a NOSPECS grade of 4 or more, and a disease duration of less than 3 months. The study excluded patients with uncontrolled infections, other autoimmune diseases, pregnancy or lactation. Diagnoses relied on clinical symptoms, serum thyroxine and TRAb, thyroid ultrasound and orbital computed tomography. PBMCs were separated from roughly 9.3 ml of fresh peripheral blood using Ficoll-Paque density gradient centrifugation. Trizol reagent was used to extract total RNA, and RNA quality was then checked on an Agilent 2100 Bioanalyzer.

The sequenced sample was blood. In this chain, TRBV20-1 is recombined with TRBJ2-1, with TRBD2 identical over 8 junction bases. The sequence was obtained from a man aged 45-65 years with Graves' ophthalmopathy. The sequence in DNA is TGCAGTGCTAGAGACCTCGAGGGACTAGAGGACAATGAGCAGTTCTTC. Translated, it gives CSARDLEGLEDNEQFF.